Listed below are T cell receptor beta chains from one sample, sequenced in a study of T cell clones after liver transplantation. Measured with immunoSEQ multiplex PCR; TCRdb has only the in-frame clones, and not every one. This sample yields about 58,000 clones, of which about 70% are seen a single time; approximately 3% belongs to the top ten. Sequenced material: CD4+ T cells from blood, taken at the approximately 16-month timepoint. The receptors originated from a human patient who received a liver transplant. The graft donor may have contributed some T cells. CDR3s include the opening cysteine and the closing phenylalanine or tryptophan. D genes are given only for firm matches. Not every row has a clone size; where given, it reads once, few, many or a size class.

TRBD1	TRBV18	16	TRBJ2-1	-	TGTGCCAGCTCACCCCGGGGACAGGGGGCCTTCAATGAGCAGTTCTTC	CASSPRGQGAFNEQFF
TRBD1	TRBV18	17	TRBJ1-1	-	TGTGCCAGCTCACCACCGGCACAGGGGTCCTTGAACACTGAAGCTTTCTTT	CASSPPAQGSLNTEAFF
-	TRBV5-1	13	TRBJ1-2	-	TGCGCCAGCAGCTTCGGGGGTAACTATGGCTACACCTTC	CASSFGGNYGYTF
-	TRBV12-5	15	TRBJ2-5	few	TGTGCTAGTGGTTTGGTAGGGACGGGAGTACAAACCCAGTACTTC	CASGLVGTGVQTQYF
-	TRBV6-1	13	TRBJ1-1	-	TGTGCCAGCAGGCTGGGGGTGAACACTGAAGCTTTCTTT	CASRLGVNTEAFF
-	TRBV6-5	15	TRBJ1-2	few	TGTGCCAGCAGTTATATGGGACGGTCTAACTATGGCTACACCTTC	CASSYMGRSNYGYTF
TRBD2	TRBV5-1	16	TRBJ2-6	-	TGCGCCAGCAGCCCTGACCCGGGAGGTGGGGCCAACGTCCTGACTTTC	CASSPDPGGGANVLTF
-	TRBV7-2	15	TRBJ1-2	once	TGTGCCAGCAGCTTAGTTACGGGGATTAACTATGGCTACACCTTC	CASSLVTGINYGYTF
-	TRBV5-8	13	TRBJ1-6	few	TGTGCCAGCAGCGCGAGACAGAAAACGCCACTCCACTTT	CASSARQKTPLHF
-	TRBV29-1	14	TRBJ2-2	-	TGCAGCGCAGGACAGTCCTCAAACACCGGGGAGCTGTTTTTT	CSAGQSSNTGELFF
-	TRBV19	14	TRBJ1-6	-	TGTGCCAGTAGTATTTGGCAGAGTAATTCACCCCTCCACTTT	CASSIWQSNSPLHF
-	TRBV5-6	13	TRBJ1-1	once	TGTGCCAGCAGCTCGAATAATCAAGCTGAAGCTTTCTTT	CASSSNNQAEAFF
TRBD1	TRBV19	15	TRBJ2-3	-	TGTGCCAGTAGTATGGGCGGACAGGTTACAGATACGCAGTATTTT	CASSMGGQVTDTQYF
-	TRBV6-6	15	TRBJ1-5	many	TGTGCCAGCAGTTTCGAAACAGGGCTGCGTCAGCCCCAGCATTTT	CASSFETGLRQPQHF
-	TRBV29-1	15	TRBJ2-2	-	TGCAGCGTTGCGGAGGGGGGTTACGGCACCGGGGAGCTGTTTTTT	CSVAEGGYGTGELFF
TRBD1	TRBV5-1	16	TRBJ1-5	-	TGCGCCAGCAGCTTGGACGGGACAGGGGGTGGTCAGCCCCAGCATTTT	CASSLDGTGGGQPQHF
TRBD1	TRBV28	17	TRBJ1-5	-	TGTGCCAGCAGTTTTTATACTCAGGGGGTGAGCAATCAGCCCCAGCATTTT	CASSFYTQGVSNQPQHF
-	TRBV7-9	15	TRBJ2-3	-	TGTGCCAGCAGCTTAGAAGGGAAGAACACAGATACGCAGTATTTT	CASSLEGKNTDTQYF
-	TRBV28	13	TRBJ1-2	once	TGTGCCAGCAGCGCCGGGACCCACTATGGCTACACCTTC	CASSAGTHYGYTF
-	TRBV7-8	17	TRBJ2-1	few	TGTGCCAGCAGCTTAGAGGGGTTCAGGTTCTCCTACAATGAGCAGTTCTTC	CASSLEGFRFSYNEQFF
-	TRBV4-1	14	TRBJ1-1	-	TGCGCCAGCAGCCATAGAGGGAAAGGGGATGAAGCTTTCTTT	CASSHRGKGDEAFF
TRBD2	TRBV19	16	TRBJ2-5	-	TGTGCCAGTAGTATTAGCGAGCGGGGGGGTCAAGAGACCCAGTACTTC	CASSISERGGQETQYF
-	TRBV25-1	15	TRBJ2-2	-	TGTGCCAGCAGTTTAAGCGACAGCCCGATCATGGAGCTGTTTTTT	CASSLSDSPIMELFF
-	TRBV11-3	16	TRBJ2-3	-	TGTGCCAGCAGCTTACTAGGGCAATCTAGCACAGATACGCAGTATTTT	CASSLLGQSSTDTQYF
TRBD1	TRBV19	15	TRBJ2-3	-	TGTGCCAGTAGTGCCCGGGACAGGGGAACAGATACGCAGTATTTT	CASSARDRGTDTQYF
TRBD1	TRBV7-2	16	TRBJ1-3	few	TGTGCCAGCAGCTTGGAACAGGGGGCCTCTGGAAACACCATATATTTT	CASSLEQGASGNTIYF
-	TRBV6-1	13	TRBJ1-2	-	TGTGCCAGCAGTGGGGGTCTTATCCGTGGCTACACCTTC	CASSGGLIRGYTF
-	TRBV10-3	14	TRBJ1-5	few	TGTGCCATCAGTAGGGACGGGATGAATCAGCCCCAGCATTTT	CAISRDGMNQPQHF
TRBD1	TRBV7-2	13	TRBJ1-1	-	TGTGCCAGCAGCCAACAGGGGATCACTGAAGCTTTCTTT	CASSQQGITEAFF
-	TRBV19	16	TRBJ2-2	-	TGTGCCAGTAGTATCGGGACGGATACGAACACCGGGGAGCTGTTTTTT	CASSIGTDTNTGELFF
-	TRBV29-1	14	TRBJ2-5	-	TGCAGCGTTGTTCGTCAGGAGTACCAAGAGACCCAGTACTTC	CSVVRQEYQETQYF
-	TRBV6-6	15	TRBJ2-5	few	TGTGCCAGCAGAAATATACAGGGTAAAATAAAGACCCAGTACTTC	CASRNIQGKIKTQYF
-	TRBV7-2	12	TRBJ1-2	few	TGTGCCAGCATGGGGGCCAGCTATGGCTACACCTTC	CASMGASYGYTF
-	TRBV13	14	TRBJ2-7	-	TGTGCCAGCAGCTTAGAAGGTTTGTCGTACGAGCAGTACTTC	CASSLEGLSYEQYF
TRBD1	TRBV30	16	TRBJ1-2	-	TGTGCCTGGAGACTCCTCTTGGACAGGGCTAACTATGGCTACACCTTC	CAWRLLLDRANYGYTF
TRBD2	TRBV5-1	16	TRBJ2-5	-	TGCGCCAGCAGCTTTGATGTGGGACTAGCCCAAGAGACCCAGTACTTC	CASSFDVGLAQETQYF
TRBD1	TRBV6-5	16	TRBJ1-6	-	TGTGCCAGCAGTTACGGCCAGGGGGCTGATAATTCACCCCTCCACTTT	CASSYGQGADNSPLHF
TRBD1	TRBV30	14	TRBJ1-4	-	TGTGCCTGGAGTAGGGGACAGCCCCTTGAAAAACTGTTTTTT	CAWSRGQPLEKLFF
-	TRBV29-1	15	TRBJ2-5	-	TGCAGCGTTGCGGAGTCGGGCCCCACCCGGTGGACCCAGTACTTC	CSVAESGPTRWTQYF
TRBD1	TRBV7-6	16	TRBJ1-2	-	TGTGCCAACAGCTTGGGACAGGGGATTGGGGACTATGGCTACACCTTC	CANSLGQGIGDYGYTF
-	TRBV15	14	TRBJ1-6	many	TGTGCCACCAGCAGACAGGGTTATAATTCACCCCTCCACTTT	CATSRQGYNSPLHF
TRBD2	TRBV7-2	15	TRBJ2-3	-	TGTGCCAGCCGGTTGGTCGGGGGGGCGGGAGATACGCAGTATTTT	CASRLVGGAGDTQYF
-	TRBV29-1	13	TRBJ1-4	-	TGCAGCGTTACGGTGGCAACTAATGAAAAACTGTTTTTT	CSVTVATNEKLFF
-	TRBV25-1	14	TRBJ1-5	-	TGTGCCAGCAGTGGTGTAGGGGGCAATCAGCCCCAGCATTTT	CASSGVGGNQPQHF
-	TRBV7-2	14	TRBJ1-5	few	TGTGCCAGCAGCTCCGGGGACATTTACCAGCCCCAGCATTTT	CASSSGDIYQPQHF
-	TRBV7-2	13	TRBJ1-2	-	TGTGCCAGCAGCTCCGGGACAAGCTATGGCTACACCTTC	CASSSGTSYGYTF
TRBD1	TRBV30	13	TRBJ2-5	-	TGTGCCTGGAGTGGACAGGGCCAAGAGACCCAGTACTTC	CAWSGQGQETQYF
-	TRBV4-2	14	TRBJ2-1	-	TGTGCCAGCAGCCAAGAGGCTGGATACAATGAGCAGTTCTTC	CASSQEAGYNEQFF
-	TRBV27	15	TRBJ1-4	-	TGTGCCAGCAGTGATGCAGGGGCAACTAATGAAAAACTGTTTTTT	CASSDAGATNEKLFF
-	TRBV18	16	TRBJ2-1	-	TGTGCCAGCTCACCAGGGACCGGGACGGGATACAATGAGCAGTTCTTC	CASSPGTGTGYNEQFF
-	TRBV21-1	13	TRBJ2-7	-	TGTGCCAGCAGCAAAGGCGAGGGTTCCGAGCAGTACTTC	CASSKGEGSEQYF
-	TRBV21-1	16	TRBJ1-3	medium-sized	TGTGCCAGCAGCAAAAAGGGGACAGTCTCTGGAAACACCATATATTTT	CASSKKGTVSGNTIYF
-	TRBV15	19	TRBJ1-2	-	TGTGCCACCAGCAGGGACGAACCCTCCGATCGGTTCTCCTCTTATGGCTACACCTTC	CATSRDEPSDRFSSYGYTF
TRBD1	TRBV28	16	TRBJ2-7	-	TGTGCCAGCAGTTTAGGGGGACAGGGGAACTCCTACGAGCAGTACTTC	CASSLGGQGNSYEQYF
-	TRBV20-1	11	TRBJ2-2	-	TGCAGTGCTAGTTTGTCCGGGGAGCTGTTTTTT	CSASLSGELFF